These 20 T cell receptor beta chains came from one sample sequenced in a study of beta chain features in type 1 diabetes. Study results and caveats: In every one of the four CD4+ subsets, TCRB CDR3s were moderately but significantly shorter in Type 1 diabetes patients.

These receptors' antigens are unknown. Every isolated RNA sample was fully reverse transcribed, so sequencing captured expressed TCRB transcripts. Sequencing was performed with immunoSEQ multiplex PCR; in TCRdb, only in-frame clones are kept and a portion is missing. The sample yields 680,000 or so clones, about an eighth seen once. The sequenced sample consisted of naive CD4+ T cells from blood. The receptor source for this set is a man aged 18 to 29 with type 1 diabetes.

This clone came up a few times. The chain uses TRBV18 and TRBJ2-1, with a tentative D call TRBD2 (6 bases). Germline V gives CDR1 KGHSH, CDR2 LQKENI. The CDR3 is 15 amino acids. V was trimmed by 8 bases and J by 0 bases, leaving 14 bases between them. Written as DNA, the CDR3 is TGTGCCAGCCCCTCGGACGGGAGCTCCTACAATGAGCAGTTCTTC. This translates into CASPSDGSSYNEQFF.

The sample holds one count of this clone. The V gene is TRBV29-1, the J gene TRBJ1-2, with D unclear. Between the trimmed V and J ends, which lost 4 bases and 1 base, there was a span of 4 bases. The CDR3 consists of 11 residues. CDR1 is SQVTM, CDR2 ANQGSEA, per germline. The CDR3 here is CSVAINYGYTF. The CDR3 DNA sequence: TGCAGCGTTGCTATTAACTATGGCTACACCTTC.

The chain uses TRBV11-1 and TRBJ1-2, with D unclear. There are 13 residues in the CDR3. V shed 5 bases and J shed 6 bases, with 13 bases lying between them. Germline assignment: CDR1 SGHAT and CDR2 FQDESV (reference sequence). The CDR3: CASSIGLRDGYTF. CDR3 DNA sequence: TGTGCCAGCAGCATAGGACTGCGGGATGGCTACACCTTC.

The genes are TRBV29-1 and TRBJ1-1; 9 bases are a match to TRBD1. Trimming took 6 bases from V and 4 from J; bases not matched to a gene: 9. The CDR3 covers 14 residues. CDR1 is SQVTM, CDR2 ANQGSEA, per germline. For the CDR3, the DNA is TGCAGCGTCCGACAGGGGGGGGTGAGCACTGAAGCTTTCTTT. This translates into CSVRQGGVSTEAFF.

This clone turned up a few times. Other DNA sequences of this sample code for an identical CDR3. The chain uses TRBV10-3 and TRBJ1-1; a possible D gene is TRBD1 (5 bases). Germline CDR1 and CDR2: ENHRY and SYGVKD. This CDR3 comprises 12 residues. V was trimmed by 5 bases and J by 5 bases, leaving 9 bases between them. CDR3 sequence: CAISREGTEAFF. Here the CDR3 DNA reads TGTGCCATCAGTCGTGAGGGGACTGAAGCTTTCTTT.

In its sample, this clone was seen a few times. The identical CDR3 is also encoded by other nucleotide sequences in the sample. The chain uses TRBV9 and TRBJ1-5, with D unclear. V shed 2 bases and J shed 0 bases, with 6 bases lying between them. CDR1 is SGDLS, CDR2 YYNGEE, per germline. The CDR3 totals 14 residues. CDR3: CASSVGGSNQPQHF. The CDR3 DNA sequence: TGTGCCAGCAGCGTGGGAGGTAGCAATCAGCCCCAGCATTTT.

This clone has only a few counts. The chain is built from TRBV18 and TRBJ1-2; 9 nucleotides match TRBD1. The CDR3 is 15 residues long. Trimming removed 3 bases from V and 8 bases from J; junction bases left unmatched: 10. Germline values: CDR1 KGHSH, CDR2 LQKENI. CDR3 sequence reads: CASSPRQGDYEGYTF. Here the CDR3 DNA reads TGTGCCAGCTCACCCAGACAGGGGGACTATGAAGGCTACACCTTC.

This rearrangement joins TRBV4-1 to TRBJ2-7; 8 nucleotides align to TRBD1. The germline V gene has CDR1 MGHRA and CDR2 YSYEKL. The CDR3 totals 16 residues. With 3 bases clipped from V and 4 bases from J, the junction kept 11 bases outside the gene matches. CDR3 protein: CASSQSTGTGVYEQYF. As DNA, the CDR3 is TGCGCCAGCAGCCAGTCGACCGGGACAGGTGTTTACGAGCAGTACTTC.

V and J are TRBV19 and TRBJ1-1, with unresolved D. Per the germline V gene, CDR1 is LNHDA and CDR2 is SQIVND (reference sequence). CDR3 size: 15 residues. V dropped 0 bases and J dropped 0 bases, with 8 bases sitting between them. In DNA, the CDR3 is TGTGCCAGTAGTATAGATAGGGCTCTGAACACTGAAGCTTTCTTT. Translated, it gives CASSIDRALNTEAFF.

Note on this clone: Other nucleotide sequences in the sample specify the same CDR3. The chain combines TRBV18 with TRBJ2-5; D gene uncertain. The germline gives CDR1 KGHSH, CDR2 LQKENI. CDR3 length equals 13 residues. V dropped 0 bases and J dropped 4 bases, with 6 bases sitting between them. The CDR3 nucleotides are TGTGCCAGCTCACCACCAGTCGGAGAGACCCAGTACTTC. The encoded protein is CASSPPVGETQYF. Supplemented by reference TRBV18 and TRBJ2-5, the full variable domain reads NAGVMQNPRHLVRRRGQEARLRCSPMKGHSHVYWYRQLPEEGLKFMVYLQKENIIDESGMPKERFSAEFPKEGPSILRIQQVVRGDSAAYFCASSPPVGETQYFGPGTRLLVL.

The CDR3 sequence: CAINQGQTYGYTF. In DNA form, the CDR3 reads TGTGCCATCAATCAGGGACAGACATATGGCTACACCTTC. J is TRBJ1-2 and V is TRBV10-3, with TRBD1 identical over 7 bases. With V trimmed by 7 bases and J by 5 bases, 7 bases remained unmatched. Germline CDR1 and CDR2: ENHRY and SYGVKD. The CDR3 loop spans 13 amino acids.

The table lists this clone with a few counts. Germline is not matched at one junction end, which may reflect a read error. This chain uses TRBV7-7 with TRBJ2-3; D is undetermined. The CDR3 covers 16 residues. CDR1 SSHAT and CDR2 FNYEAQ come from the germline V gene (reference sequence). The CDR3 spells CASSLGPAASTDTQYF. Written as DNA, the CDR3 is TGTGCTAGCAGCTTAGGCCCCGCGGCGAGCACAGATACGCAGTATTTT.

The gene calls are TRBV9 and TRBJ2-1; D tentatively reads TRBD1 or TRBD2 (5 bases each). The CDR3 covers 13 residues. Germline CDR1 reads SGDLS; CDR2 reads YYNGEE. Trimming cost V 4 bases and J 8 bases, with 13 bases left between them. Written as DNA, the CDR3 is TGTGCCAGCAGCCTAGGACTGGGGGATGAGCAGTTCTTC. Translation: CASSLGLGDEQFF.

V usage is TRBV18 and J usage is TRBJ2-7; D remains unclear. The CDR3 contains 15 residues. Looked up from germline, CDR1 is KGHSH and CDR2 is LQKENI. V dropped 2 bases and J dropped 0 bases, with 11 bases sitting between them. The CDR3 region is CASSPEALSSYEQYF. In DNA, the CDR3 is TGTGCCAGCTCACCAGAGGCTTTGAGCTCCTACGAGCAGTACTTC.

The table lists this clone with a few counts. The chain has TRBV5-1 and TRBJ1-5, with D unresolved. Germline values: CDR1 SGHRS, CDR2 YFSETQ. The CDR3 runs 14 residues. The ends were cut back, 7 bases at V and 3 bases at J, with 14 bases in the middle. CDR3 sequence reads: CASPDGPYNQPQHF. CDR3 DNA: TGCGCCAGCCCGGACGGGCCGTACAATCAGCCCCAGCATTTT.

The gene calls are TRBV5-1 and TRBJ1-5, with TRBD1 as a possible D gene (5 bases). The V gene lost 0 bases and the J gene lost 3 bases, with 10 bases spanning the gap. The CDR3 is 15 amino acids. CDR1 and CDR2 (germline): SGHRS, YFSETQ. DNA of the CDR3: TGCGCCAGCAGCTTGGACGGACACCCCAATCAGCCCCAGCATTTT. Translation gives CASSLDGHPNQPQHF.

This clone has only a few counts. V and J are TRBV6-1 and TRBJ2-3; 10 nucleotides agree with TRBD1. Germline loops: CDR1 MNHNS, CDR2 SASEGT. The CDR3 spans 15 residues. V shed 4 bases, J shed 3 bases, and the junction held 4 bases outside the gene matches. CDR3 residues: CASSAGQGVTDTQYF. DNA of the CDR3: TGTGCCAGCAGTGCCGGACAGGGGGTTACAGATACGCAGTATTTT.

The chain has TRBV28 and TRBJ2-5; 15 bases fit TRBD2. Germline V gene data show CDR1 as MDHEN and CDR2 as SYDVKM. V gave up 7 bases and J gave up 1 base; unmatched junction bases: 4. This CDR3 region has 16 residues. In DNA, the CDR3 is TGTGCCAGCACCCTGGGACTAGCGGGGGGCCAAGAGACCCAGTACTTC. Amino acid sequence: CASTLGLAGGQETQYF.

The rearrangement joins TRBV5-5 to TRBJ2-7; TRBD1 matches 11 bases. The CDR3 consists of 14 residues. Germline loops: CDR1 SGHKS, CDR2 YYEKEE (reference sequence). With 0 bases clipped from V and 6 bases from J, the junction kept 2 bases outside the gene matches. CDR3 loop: CASSLEDRGLEQYF. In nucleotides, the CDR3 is TGTGCCAGCAGCTTGGAGGACAGGGGGCTCGAGCAGTACTTC.

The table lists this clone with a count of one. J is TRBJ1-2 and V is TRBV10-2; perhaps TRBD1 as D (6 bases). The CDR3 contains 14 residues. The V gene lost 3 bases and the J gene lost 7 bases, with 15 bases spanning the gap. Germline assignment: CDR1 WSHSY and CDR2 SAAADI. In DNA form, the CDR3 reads TGCGCCAGCAGTGAAGTGACCAGGGGCGGTGGCTACACCTTC. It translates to CASSEVTRGGGYTF.